This T cell receptor (beta chain) stems from a study of cytomegalovirus exposure and HLA in healthy donors. Across the whole study: Caucasian-associated ancestry cluster membership applied to approximately 84% of 398 genotyped donors.

Primers included in the PCR were 60 Vbeta and 13 Jbeta primers. Repertoires were generated with immunoSEQ multiplex PCR, while TCRdb's copy carries only in-frame clones and drops some. The sample carries 210,000 or so clones, 70% to 80% recorded once. Study outcomes and limitations: High specificity and sensitivity for cytomegalovirus status were reported for the classifier.

Details on this clone: Its antigen remains unidentified.

This cohort consisted of healthy bone marrow donors. V lost 5 bases and J lost 7, with 16 bases in between. The CDR3 has 14 amino acids. Germline CDR1 and CDR2: SGHRS and YFSETQ. Sequenced material: PBMCs. The chain uses TRBV5-1 and TRBJ2-1, with a weak D call TRBD2 (6 bases). The source is a girl aged 2 to 10 in good health and CMV-seronegative. This CDR3 reads CASSQLGGRNEQFF. The CDR3 DNA follows: TGCGCCAGCAGTCAGCTCGGGGGTCGAAATGAGCAGTTCTTC.